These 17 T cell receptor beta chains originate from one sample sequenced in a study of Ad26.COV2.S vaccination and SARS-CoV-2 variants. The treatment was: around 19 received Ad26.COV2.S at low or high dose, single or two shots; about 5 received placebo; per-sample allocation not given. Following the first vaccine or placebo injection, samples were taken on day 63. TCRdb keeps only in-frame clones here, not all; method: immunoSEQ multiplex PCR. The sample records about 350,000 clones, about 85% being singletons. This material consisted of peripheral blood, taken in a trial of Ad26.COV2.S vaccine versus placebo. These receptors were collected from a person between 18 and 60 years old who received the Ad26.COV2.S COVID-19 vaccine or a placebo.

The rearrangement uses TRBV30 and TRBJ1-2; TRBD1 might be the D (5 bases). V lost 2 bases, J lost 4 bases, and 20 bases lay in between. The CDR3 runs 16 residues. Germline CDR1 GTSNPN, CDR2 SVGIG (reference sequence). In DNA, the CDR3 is TGTGCCTGGAGTCGAGGGGCTGTGGGGACTGCCTATGGCTACACCTTC. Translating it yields CAWSRGAVGTAYGYTF.

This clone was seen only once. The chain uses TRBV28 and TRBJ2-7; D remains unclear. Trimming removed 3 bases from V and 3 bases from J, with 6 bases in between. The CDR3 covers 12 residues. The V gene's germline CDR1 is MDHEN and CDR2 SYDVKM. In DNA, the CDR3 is TGTGCCAGCAGTTTCAGTCGCTACGAGCAGTACTTC. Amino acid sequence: CASSFSRYEQYF.

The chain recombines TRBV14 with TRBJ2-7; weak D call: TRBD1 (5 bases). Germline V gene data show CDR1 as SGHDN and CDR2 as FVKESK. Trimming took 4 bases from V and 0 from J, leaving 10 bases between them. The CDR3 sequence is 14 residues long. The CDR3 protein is CASSLTESSYEQYF. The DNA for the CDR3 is TGTGCCAGCAGCCTGACAGAAAGCTCCTACGAGCAGTACTTC. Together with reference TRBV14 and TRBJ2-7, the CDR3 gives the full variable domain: EAGVTQFPSHSVIEKGQTVTLRCDPISGHDNLYWYRRVMGKEIKFLLHFVKESKQDESGMPNNRFLAERTGGTYSTLKVQPAELEDSGVYFCASSLTESSYEQYFGPGTRLTVT.

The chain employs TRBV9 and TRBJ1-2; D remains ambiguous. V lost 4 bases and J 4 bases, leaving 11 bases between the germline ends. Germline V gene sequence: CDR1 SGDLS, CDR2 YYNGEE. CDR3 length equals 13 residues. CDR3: CASSPTGSYGYTF. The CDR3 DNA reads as TGTGCCAGCAGCCCAACGGGGAGCTATGGCTACACCTTC.

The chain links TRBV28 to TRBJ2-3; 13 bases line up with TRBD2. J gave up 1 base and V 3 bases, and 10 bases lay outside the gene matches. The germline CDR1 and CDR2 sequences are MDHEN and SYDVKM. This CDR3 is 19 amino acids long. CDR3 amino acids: CASSFPRTSGRGGTDTQYF. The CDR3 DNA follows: TGTGCCAGCAGTTTCCCCCGGACTAGCGGGAGAGGGGGCACAGATACGCAGTATTTT.

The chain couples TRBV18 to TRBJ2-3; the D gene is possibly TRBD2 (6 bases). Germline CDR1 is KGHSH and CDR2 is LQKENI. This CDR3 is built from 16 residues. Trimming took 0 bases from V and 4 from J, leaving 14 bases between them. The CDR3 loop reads CASSPPTGVVPDTQYF. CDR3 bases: TGTGCCAGCTCACCACCAACGGGAGTAGTCCCAGATACGCAGTATTTT.

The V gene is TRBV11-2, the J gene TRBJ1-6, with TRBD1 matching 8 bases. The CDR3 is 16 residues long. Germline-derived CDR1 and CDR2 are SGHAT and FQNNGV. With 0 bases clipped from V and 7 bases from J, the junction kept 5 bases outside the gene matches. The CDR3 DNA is TGTGCCAGCAGCTTAGAGTCAGGGGGCTCGAATTCACCCCTCCACTTT. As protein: CASSLESGGSNSPLHF. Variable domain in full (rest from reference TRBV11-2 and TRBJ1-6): EAGVAQSPRYKIIEKRQSVAFWCNPISGHATLYWYQQILGQGPKLLIQFQNNGVVDDSQLPKDRFSAERLKGVDSTLKIQPAKLEDSAVYLCASSLESGGSNSPLHFGNGTRLTVT.

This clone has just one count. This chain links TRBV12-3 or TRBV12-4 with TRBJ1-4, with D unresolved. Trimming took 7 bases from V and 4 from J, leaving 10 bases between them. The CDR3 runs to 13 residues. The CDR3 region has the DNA TGTGCCAGCACCGTGGAATATAATGAAAAACTGTTTTTT. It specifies CASTVEYNEKLFF.

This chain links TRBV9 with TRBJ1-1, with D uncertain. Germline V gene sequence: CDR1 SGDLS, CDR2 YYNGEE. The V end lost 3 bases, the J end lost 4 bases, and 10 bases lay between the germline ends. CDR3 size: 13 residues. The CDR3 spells CASSASGVTEAFF. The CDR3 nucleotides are TGTGCCAGCAGCGCCTCCGGGGTCACTGAAGCTTTCTTT.

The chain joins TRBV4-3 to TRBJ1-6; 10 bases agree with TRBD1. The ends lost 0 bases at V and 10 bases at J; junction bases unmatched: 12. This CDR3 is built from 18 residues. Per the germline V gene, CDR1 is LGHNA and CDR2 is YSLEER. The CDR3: CASSQDGQTGGLSSPLHF. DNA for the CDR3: TGCGCCAGCAGCCAAGATGGTCAGACAGGGGGCTTAAGCTCACCCCTCCACTTT.

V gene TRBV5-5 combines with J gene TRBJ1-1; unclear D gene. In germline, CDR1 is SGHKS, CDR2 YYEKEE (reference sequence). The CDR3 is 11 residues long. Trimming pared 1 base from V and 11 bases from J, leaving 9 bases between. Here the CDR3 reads CASSLRREAFF. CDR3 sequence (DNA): TGTGCCAGCAGCTTGAGAAGGGAGGCTTTCTTT.

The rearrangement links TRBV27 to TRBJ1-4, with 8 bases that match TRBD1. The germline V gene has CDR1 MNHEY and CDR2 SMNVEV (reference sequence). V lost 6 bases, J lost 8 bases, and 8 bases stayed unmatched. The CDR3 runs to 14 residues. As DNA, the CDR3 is TGTGCCAGCAGCCTCGGACAGGGATGGGAAAAACTGTTTTTT. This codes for CASSLGQGWEKLFF.

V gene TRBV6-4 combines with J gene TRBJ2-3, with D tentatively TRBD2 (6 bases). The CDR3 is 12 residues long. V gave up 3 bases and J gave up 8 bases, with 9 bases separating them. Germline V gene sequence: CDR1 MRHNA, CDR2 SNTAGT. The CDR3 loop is CASSEGGTTQYF. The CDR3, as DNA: TGTGCCAGCAGTGAGGGGGGAACTACGCAGTATTTT.

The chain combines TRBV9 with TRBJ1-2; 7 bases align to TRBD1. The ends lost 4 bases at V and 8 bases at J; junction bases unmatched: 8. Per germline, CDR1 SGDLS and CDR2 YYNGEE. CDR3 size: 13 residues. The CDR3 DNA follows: TGTGCCAGCAGCCCGGAGGACAGGTTCGGCTACACCTTC. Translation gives CASSPEDRFGYTF.

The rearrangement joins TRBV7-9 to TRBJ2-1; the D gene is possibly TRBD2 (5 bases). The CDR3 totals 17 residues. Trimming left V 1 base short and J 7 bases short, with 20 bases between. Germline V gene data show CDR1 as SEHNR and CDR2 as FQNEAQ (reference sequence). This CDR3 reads CASSLGLAAAEGNEQFF. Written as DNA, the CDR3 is TGTGCCAGCAGCTTAGGGCTAGCCGCCGCCGAAGGTAATGAGCAGTTCTTC.

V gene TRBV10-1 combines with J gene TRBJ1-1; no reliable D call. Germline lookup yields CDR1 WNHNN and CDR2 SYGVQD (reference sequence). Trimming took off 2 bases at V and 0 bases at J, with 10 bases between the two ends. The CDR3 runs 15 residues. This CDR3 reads CASSEGPRLNTEAFF. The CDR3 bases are TGCGCCAGCAGTGAGGGTCCGAGATTGAACACTGAAGCTTTCTTT.

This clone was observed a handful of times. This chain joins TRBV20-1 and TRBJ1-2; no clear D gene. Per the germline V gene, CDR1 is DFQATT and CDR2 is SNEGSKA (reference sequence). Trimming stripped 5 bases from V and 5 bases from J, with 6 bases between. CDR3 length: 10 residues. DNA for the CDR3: TGCAGTGCTCCGGGTTATGGCTACACCTTC. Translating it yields CSAPGYGYTF.